The rows below give T cell receptor beta chains drawn from one sample of a study of cytomegalovirus exposure and HLA in healthy donors. Using immunoSEQ multiplex PCR, the repertoire was profiled, and TCRdb retains in-frame clones only, with some absent. The sample includes 180,000 or so clones, over 60% of them seen just once. The source material was PBMCs. Receptors originate from a man aged 35-49 years in good health and CMV-seropositive. Each CDR3 is given with its conserved first and last residue. Fields, in order: clone size, J gene, D gene, V gene, CDR3 DNA, CDR3 protein. The D gene is left open where the match is weak. Clone size appears in some rows only: once, few, many, or a class for an expanded clone.

few	TRBJ2-4	.	TRBV4-1	TGCGCCAGCAGTTATGGACAGTGTCAGTACTTC	CASSYGQCQYF
.	TRBJ2-7	TRBD1	TRBV9	TGTGCCAGCAGCGTAGACGGGACAGGTGACTACGAGCAGTACTTC	CASSVDGTGDYEQYF
.	TRBJ2-1	TRBD2	TRBV7-9	TGTGCCAGCAGCTCGGAGGGGACTAGCGGGAGTATTAATGGGCAGTTCTTC	CASSSEGTSGSINGQFF
.	TRBJ2-1	TRBD1	TRBV5-1	TGCGCCAGCAGCTTGGACCCAGGGGGCGGTGAGCAGTTCTTC	CASSLDPGGGEQFF
.	TRBJ2-1	TRBD2	TRBV6-5	TGTGCCAGCAGAGGACTAGCAGGCAATGAGCAGTTCTTC	CASRGLAGNEQFF
.	TRBJ2-1	.	TRBV29-1	TGCAGCGGATTACTTTTTTCCTACAATGAGCAGTTCTTC	CSGLLFSYNEQFF
.	TRBJ2-7	.	TRBV9	TGTGCCAGCAGCGAGGGCGGGACCACCTACGAGCAGTACTTC	CASSEGGTTYEQYF
.	TRBJ1-1	TRBD1	TRBV6-1	TGTGCCAGCAGTCAACGACAGGGACTGAAAGGTGAAGCTTTCTTT	CASSQRQGLKGEAFF
.	TRBJ1-2	.	TRBV6-1	TGTGCCAGCAGTGAAAGCAGGGGATCCTATGGCTACACCTTC	CASSESRGSYGYTF
.	TRBJ2-5	TRBD2	TRBV10-1	TGCGCCAGCAGTGAGTTCGCTAGCGGGAGCAAAGAGACCCAGTACTTC	CASSEFASGSKETQYF
few	TRBJ2-3	TRBD2	TRBV5-6	TGTGCCAGCAGCTTGAGGACTAGCGGGAGTGCAGATACGCAGTATTTT	CASSLRTSGSADTQYF
.	TRBJ2-7	TRBD1	TRBV18	TGTGCCAGCTCAAGGGGGGACGGACAGGGCTACGAGCAGTACTTC	CASSRGDGQGYEQYF
.	TRBJ1-2	TRBD1	TRBV5-6	TGTGCCAGCAGCACTCTAACAGGGGCCAGTGGCTACACCTTC	CASSTLTGASGYTF
.	TRBJ1-2	.	TRBV2	TGTGCCAGCGATGGGGCCATACAGGGATCTCGGGGCTACACCTTC	CASDGAIQGSRGYTF
.	TRBJ1-5	TRBD1	TRBV5-1	TGCGCCAGCAGCATATCAGGGGGCGGCAATCAGCCCCAGCATTTT	CASSISGGGNQPQHF
.	TRBJ2-6	.	TRBV7-3	TGTGCCAGCAGCTTAATCCAGGGGCGGCCTGGGGCCAACGTCCTGACTTTC	CASSLIQGRPGANVLTF
once	TRBJ1-2	.	TRBV7-3	TGTGCCAGCAGCTTACAGGCCACGGGAGGCTACACCTTC	CASSLQATGGYTF
.	TRBJ1-1	.	TRBV2	TGTGCCAGCAGTGAAGAGGCAGGGTCCACTGAAGCTTTCTTT	CASSEEAGSTEAFF
.	TRBJ2-1	.	TRBV5-4	TGTGCCAGCCGAGCTTCCTACAATGAGCAGTTCTTC	CASRASYNEQFF
once	TRBJ1-1	.	TRBV28	TGTGCCAGCAGTACACCGACAGCTATGAACACTGAAGCTTTCTTT	CASSTPTAMNTEAFF
.	TRBJ2-3	TRBD2	TRBV28	TGTGCCAGCAAACTAGCGGGAGTCGCAGATACGCAGTATTTT	CASKLAGVADTQYF
.	TRBJ1-2	.	TRBV19	TGTGCCAGTAGTACGCGAGGACAGCGCTATGGCTACACCTTC	CASSTRGQRYGYTF
.	TRBJ2-1	TRBD2	TRBV27	TGTGCCAGCAGTTTTACTAGCGGGAGAGTGGGCAATGAGCAGTTCTTC	CASSFTSGRVGNEQFF
.	TRBJ2-2	TRBD2	TRBV5-8	TGTGCCAGCAGCCTAGCCTTGGGACTAGCGGGAGATAGCGGGGAGCTGTTTTTT	CASSLALGLAGDSGELFF
.	TRBJ2-1	.	TRBV28	TGTGCCAGTGGAAAGACTAGAGAGCCCAATGAGCAGTTCTTC	CASGKTREPNEQFF
.	TRBJ2-1	TRBD2	TRBV4-1	TGCGCCAGTCGGACAGCGGGAGGGAACTACAATGAGCAGTTCTTC	CASRTAGGNYNEQFF
.	TRBJ2-3	.	TRBV5-5	TGTGCCAGCAGCATCGGACAGCGCACAGATACGCAGTATTTT	CASSIGQRTDTQYF
.	TRBJ2-2	.	TRBV11-3	TGTGCCAGCAGCTCGCAACTAGGATTAAGGGGGGAGCTGTTTTTT	CASSSQLGLRGELFF
.	TRBJ2-7	TRBD2	TRBV7-9	TGTGCCAGCAGCCCGCCCGGACTAGCGGGAGGGGAGCAGTACTTC	CASSPPGLAGGEQYF
.	TRBJ1-1	TRBD1	TRBV2	TGTGCCAGCAGTGCAGACAGGGGGCGGACTGAAGCTTTCTTT	CASSADRGRTEAFF
.	TRBJ2-7	TRBD2	TRBV9	TGTGCCAGCAGTGCAAAGGGACTAGCGGATCGTTCTTACGAGCAGTACTTC	CASSAKGLADRSYEQYF
.	TRBJ2-3	.	TRBV5-1	TGCGCCAGCAGCCCCCAGGAAAGCACAGATACGCAGTATTTT	CASSPQESTDTQYF
once	TRBJ2-2	TRBD1	TRBV10-3	TGTGCCACGGGACAGGGGATACCTGGGGAGCTGTTTTTT	CATGQGIPGELFF
few	TRBJ1-1	TRBD1	TRBV5-4	TGTGCCAGCAGCTTCAGGGGGCGAGGGACTGAAGCTTTCTTT	CASSFRGRGTEAFF
few	TRBJ1-4	TRBD1	TRBV30	TGTGCCTGGAAGCACAGGGGTGCAACTAATGAAAAACTGTTTTTT	CAWKHRGATNEKLFF
.	TRBJ1-1	.	TRBV7-6	TGTGCCAGCAGCTTGCAGGGTTCTTTCGGGGCTTTCTTT	CASSLQGSFGAFF
few	TRBJ2-3	.	TRBV10-3	TGTGCCATCAGTGAGCTGGGGCCGCAACAGACAGATACGCAGTATTTT	CAISELGPQQTDTQYF
.	TRBJ2-2	TRBD2	TRBV10-3	TGTGCCATCAGTGTTGCGGGAGGGCCCGGGGGCACCGGGGAGCTGTTTTTT	CAISVAGGPGGTGELFF
few	TRBJ1-1	.	TRBV21-1	TGTGCCAGCAGCAATCTAATTCCCAGGGATACTGAAGCTTTCTTT	CASSNLIPRDTEAFF
.	TRBJ2-3	TRBD1	TRBV29-1	TGCAGCGTCCCCCGGGACAGGGTAACAGATACGCAGTATTTT	CSVPRDRVTDTQYF
.	TRBJ2-7	.	TRBV5-6	TGTGCCAGCAGCTTGGGTGGACACTTCAGCTACGAGCAGTACTTC	CASSLGGHFSYEQYF
.	TRBJ2-7	.	TRBV14	TGTGCCAGCAGCCCCCTTGGCAGTCGTTCCTACGAGCAGTACTTC	CASSPLGSRSYEQYF
.	TRBJ1-1	.	TRBV6-1	TGTGCCAGCAGTGAAGGGACACCTGAAGCTTTCTTT	CASSEGTPEAFF